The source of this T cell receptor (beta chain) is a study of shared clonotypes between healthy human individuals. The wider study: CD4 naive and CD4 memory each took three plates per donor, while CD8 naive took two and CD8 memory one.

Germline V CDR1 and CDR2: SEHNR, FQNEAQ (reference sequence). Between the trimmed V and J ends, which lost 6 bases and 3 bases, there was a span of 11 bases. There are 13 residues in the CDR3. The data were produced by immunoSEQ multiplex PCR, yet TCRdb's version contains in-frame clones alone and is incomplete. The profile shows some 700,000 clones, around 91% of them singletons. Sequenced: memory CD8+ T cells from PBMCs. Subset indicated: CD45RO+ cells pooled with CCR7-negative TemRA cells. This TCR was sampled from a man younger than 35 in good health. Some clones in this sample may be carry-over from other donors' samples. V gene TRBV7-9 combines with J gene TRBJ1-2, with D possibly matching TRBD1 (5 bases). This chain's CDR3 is CASSGGGDYGYTF. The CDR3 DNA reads TGTGCCAGCAGTGGTGGGGGAGACTATGGCTACACCTTC.